Shown below are 19 T cell receptor beta chains from a single sample sequenced in a study of human T cells and chemical hapten exposure. Stated time point: patch test 3, about 24 weeks after DPC sensitization. The treatment here: therapeutic diphenylcyclopropenone sensitization with weekly scalp DPC. TCRdb re-called the RACE reads with MiXCR, one entry per CDR3 protein. The repertoire holds roughly 200,000 distinct CDR3 sequences, with more than 20% as singletons. The sequences come from whole blood, collected in connection with sensitization to the hapten diphenylcyclopropenone (DPC). The receptors shown here come from a woman aged 40-49 years with alopecia areata. Some clones in this sample may be carry-over from other donors' samples.

The genes are TRBV20-1 and TRBJ2-3; 9 bases align to TRBD2. V lost 6 bases, J lost 4 bases, and 11 bases stayed unmatched. The germline gives CDR1 DFQATT, CDR2 SNEGSKA (reference sequence). This CDR3 has 15 amino acids. CDR3 in amino acids: CSAEMSSGNADTQYF. Written as DNA, the CDR3 is TGCAGTGCCGAGATGTCTAGCGGGAACGCAGATACGCAGTATTTT.

The rearrangement uses TRBV29-1 and TRBJ2-5; D gene unclear. The CDR3 runs to 13 residues. Germline values: CDR1 SQVTM, CDR2 ANQGSEA. With 3 bases removed from V and 1 base from J, the gap between germline ends came to 9 bases. CDR3 DNA sequence: TGCAGCGTTGAGACGGAGCTCCAAGAGACCCAGTACTTC. It codes for CSVETELQETQYF. The full variable domain, completed using reference TRBV29-1 and TRBJ2-5, is SAVISQKPSRDICQRGTSLTIQCQVDSQVTMMFWYRQQPGQSLTLIATANQGSEATYESGFVIDKFPISRPNLTFSTLTVSNMSPEDSSIYLCSVETELQETQYFGPGTRLLVL.

This clonotype has only a few counts. The V and J genes are TRBV20-1 and TRBJ2-1; TRBD2 matches 8 bases. Germline CDR1 reads DFQATT; CDR2 reads SNEGSKA (reference sequence). With 0 bases clipped from V and 6 bases from J, the junction kept 4 bases outside the gene matches. The CDR3 runs 14 residues. CDR3 coding DNA: TGCAGTGCTAGAGACCCGCGGGAGGCCAATGAGCAGTTCTTC. It codes for CSARDPREANEQFF.

Ten or more counts support this clonotype. This chain uses TRBV7-2 with TRBJ2-5; D unresolved. The V end was cut by 4 bases, the J end by 5 bases, with 5 bases between. The CDR3 runs to 11 residues. CDR1 and CDR2 (germline): SGHTA, FQGNSA. The CDR3 bases are TGTGCCAGCAGCTCCGAGGAGACCCAGTACTTC. This translates into CASSSEETQYF. The entire variable domain, with the rest obtained from reference TRBV7-2 and TRBJ2-5, is as follows: GAGVSQSPSNKVTEKGKDVELRCDPISGHTALYWYRQSLGQGLEFLIYFQGNSAPDKSGLPSDRFSAERTGGSVSTLTIQRTQQEDSAVYLCASSSEETQYFGPGTRLLVL.

The chain recombines TRBV28 with TRBJ2-5, with 9 bases matching TRBD2. Germline trimming cut 4 bases from V and 2 bases from J; bases unmatched to any gene: 5. CDR3 length equals 15 residues. The germline V gene encodes CDR1 MDHEN and CDR2 SYDVKM. The CDR3: CASSSPTSGQETQYF. The DNA of the CDR3 is TGTGCCAGCAGTTCTCCGACTAGCGGTCAAGAGACCCAGTACTTC.

V usage is TRBV20-1 and J usage is TRBJ1-1; D not resolved. Germline CDR1 DFQATT, CDR2 SNEGSKA (reference sequence). CDR3 size: 13 residues. V lost 5 bases to trimming and J lost 0 bases, with 10 bases between them. The CDR3 DNA is TGCAGTGCTGTGACCGAAATGAACACTGAAGCTTTCTTT. This sequence encodes CSAVTEMNTEAFF.

The chain is built from TRBV5-1 and TRBJ2-3; D is unresolved. Trimming left V 0 bases short and J 0 bases short, with 5 bases between. Germline lookup yields CDR1 SGHRS and CDR2 YFSETQ. The CDR3 has 14 amino acids. CDR3: CASSLAQSTDTQYF. The CDR3 DNA reads TGCGCCAGCAGCTTGGCACAGAGCACAGATACGCAGTATTTT.

In its sample, this clonotype was seen a few times. The chain recombines TRBV29-1 with TRBJ2-1, with D perhaps TRBD2 (6 bases). Germline V gene lookup returns CDR1 SQVTM and CDR2 ANQGSEA. The CDR3 sequence is 13 residues long. Trimming left V 6 bases short and J 16 bases short, with 25 bases between. The CDR3, as DNA: TGCAGCGTATTTTTGGCGGAGGGCATGGGGGAATTCTTC. Translated, it gives CSVFLAEGMGEFF.

This clonotype has more than one count but fewer than ten. V usage is TRBV20-1 and J usage is TRBJ1-1; D perhaps matches TRBD1 (6 bases). The CDR3 has 13 amino acids. In germline, CDR1 is DFQATT, CDR2 SNEGSKA (reference sequence). The V and J ends lost 3 bases and 4 bases respectively, with 12 bases between them. The CDR3 DNA reads TGCAGTGCTAGGCGGGGGGCCGGCACTGAAGCTTTCTTT. Its translation is CSARRGAGTEAFF.

This clonotype has just a few counts. The V call is TRBV20-1, the J call TRBJ1-1, with D maybe TRBD1 (6 bases). The CDR3 length is 14 residues. Per germline, CDR1 DFQATT and CDR2 SNEGSKA (reference sequence). Trimming cost V 6 bases and J 1 base, with 15 bases left between them. The CDR3 DNA reads TGCAGTGCCCAAAGTCCGGGACAGAACACTGAAGCTTTCTTT. Its protein is CSAQSPGQNTEAFF.

This sequence joins TRBV6-6 and TRBJ1-5; D is undetermined. The CDR3 totals 12 residues. Trimming took 6 bases from V and 3 from J, leaving 6 bases between them. Germline V lookup: CDR1 MNHNY, CDR2 SVGAGI (reference sequence). The CDR3 loop reads CASSRPNQPQHF. DNA for the CDR3: TGTGCCAGCAGCCGCCCCAATCAGCCCCAGCATTTT.

In this sample, this clonotype turned up many times. The genes are TRBV5-6 and TRBJ1-6, with a weak D call TRBD1 (5 bases). CDR1 is SGHDT, CDR2 YYEEEE, per germline. The CDR3 loop spans 14 amino acids. The V end was cut by 1 base, the J end by 7 bases, with 9 bases between. This CDR3 is CASSLLQGNSPLHF. The CDR3 DNA is TGTGCCAGCAGCTTGTTGCAGGGAAATTCACCCCTCCACTTT.

This rearrangement joins TRBV7-2 to TRBJ2-2; 10 bases are shared with TRBD2. This CDR3 contains 18 residues. From germline, CDR1 is SGHTA and CDR2 FQGNSA. V lost 1 base and J lost 0; bases outside the gene matches: 5. The CDR3 nucleotides read TGTGCCAGCAGCTTAGACCCTAGCGGGAGTCCGAACACCGGGGAGCTGTTTTTT. Its translation is CASSLDPSGSPNTGELFF.

This clonotype was seen many times. The chain recombines TRBV29-1 with TRBJ2-3; D could derive from TRBD1 or TRBD2 (5 bases each). V dropped 4 bases and J dropped 5 bases, with 7 bases sitting between them. The CDR3 extends over 11 amino acids. Germline V gene sequence: CDR1 SQVTM, CDR2 ANQGSEA. As DNA, the CDR3 is TGCAGCGTTGTGAGGGGAGATACGCAGTATTTT. Its translation: CSVVRGDTQYF.

V gene TRBV7-8 combines with J gene TRBJ2-3; D ambiguous. CDR1 and CDR2 from the germline V gene are SGHVS and FQNEAQ. This CDR3 is built from 12 residues. Between the trimmed V and J ends, which lost 2 bases and 6 bases, there was a span of 6 bases. The CDR3 protein is CASSLQLDTQYF. CDR3 nucleotides: TGTGCCAGCAGCTTACAGTTGGATACGCAGTATTTT.

The chain employs TRBV4-2 and TRBJ1-2; the D gene is possibly TRBD1 (5 bases). Trimming removed 8 bases at V and 0 bases at J, with 10 bases between. The length of the CDR3 is 13 residues. Germline V gene sequence: CDR1 LGHNA, CDR2 YNFKEQ. CDR3 bases: TGTGCCAGCTCGGCAGGGACTAACTATGGCTACACCTTC. It is translated as CASSAGTNYGYTF.

The chain employs TRBV20-1 and TRBJ2-5; 9 nucleotides match TRBD2. The CDR3 consists of 13 residues. Germline trimming cut 0 bases from V and 4 bases from J; bases unmatched to any gene: 0. Per germline, CDR1 DFQATT and CDR2 SNEGSKA (reference sequence). The CDR3 DNA reads as TGCAGTGCTAGAGATAGCGGGAGAGAGACCCAGTACTTC. Amino acid sequence: CSARDSGRETQYF.

This clonotype was observed a few times. The V gene is TRBV2, the J gene TRBJ2-1, with TRBD2 matching 10 bases. From germline, CDR1 is SNHLY and CDR2 FYNNEI. V shed 5 bases, J shed 6 bases, and the junction held 7 bases outside the gene matches. CDR3 size: 15 residues. In DNA form, the CDR3 reads TGTGCCAGCAGTATCGGGACTAGCGTTGGCAATGAGCAGTTCTTC. The encoded protein is CASSIGTSVGNEQFF. The variable domain in full, completed from reference TRBV2 and TRBJ2-1, reads EPEVTQTPSHQVTQMGQEVILRCVPISNHLYFYWYRQILGQKVEFLVSFYNNEISEKSEIFDDQFSVERPDGSNFTLKIRSTKLEDSAMYFCASSIGTSVGNEQFFGPGTRLTVL.

This clonotype was seen at least ten times. CDR3 region: CASSWDSRNTIYF. In nucleotides, the CDR3 is TGTGCCAGCAGCTGGGACAGTCGGAACACCATATATTTT. The genes are TRBV7-2 and TRBJ1-3; TRBD1 aligns across 7 bases. The CDR3 is made up of 13 amino acids. V trimming: 4 bases; J trimming: 7 bases; junction bases outside the gene matches: 4. Per germline, CDR1 SGHTA and CDR2 FQGNSA. Full variable domain (outside the CDR3, taken from reference TRBV7-2 and TRBJ1-3): GAGVSQSPSNKVTEKGKDVELRCDPISGHTALYWYRQSLGQGLEFLIYFQGNSAPDKSGLPSDRFSAERTGGSVSTLTIQRTQQEDSAVYLCASSWDSRNTIYFGEGSWLTVV.